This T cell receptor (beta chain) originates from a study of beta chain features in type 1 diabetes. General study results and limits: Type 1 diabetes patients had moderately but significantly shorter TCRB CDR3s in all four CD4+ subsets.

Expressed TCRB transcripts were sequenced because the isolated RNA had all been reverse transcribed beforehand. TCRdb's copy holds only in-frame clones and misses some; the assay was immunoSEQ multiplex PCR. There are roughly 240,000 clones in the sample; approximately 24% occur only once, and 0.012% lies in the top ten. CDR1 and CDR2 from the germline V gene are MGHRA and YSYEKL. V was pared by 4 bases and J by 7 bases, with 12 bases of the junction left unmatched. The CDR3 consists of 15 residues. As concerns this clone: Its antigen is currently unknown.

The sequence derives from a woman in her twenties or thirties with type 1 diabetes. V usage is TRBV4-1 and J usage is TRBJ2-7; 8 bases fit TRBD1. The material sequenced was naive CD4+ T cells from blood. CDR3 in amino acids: CASSRTGQGLGEQYF. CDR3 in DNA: TGCGCCAGCAGCCGAACTGGACAGGGTCTGGGAGAGCAGTACTTC.